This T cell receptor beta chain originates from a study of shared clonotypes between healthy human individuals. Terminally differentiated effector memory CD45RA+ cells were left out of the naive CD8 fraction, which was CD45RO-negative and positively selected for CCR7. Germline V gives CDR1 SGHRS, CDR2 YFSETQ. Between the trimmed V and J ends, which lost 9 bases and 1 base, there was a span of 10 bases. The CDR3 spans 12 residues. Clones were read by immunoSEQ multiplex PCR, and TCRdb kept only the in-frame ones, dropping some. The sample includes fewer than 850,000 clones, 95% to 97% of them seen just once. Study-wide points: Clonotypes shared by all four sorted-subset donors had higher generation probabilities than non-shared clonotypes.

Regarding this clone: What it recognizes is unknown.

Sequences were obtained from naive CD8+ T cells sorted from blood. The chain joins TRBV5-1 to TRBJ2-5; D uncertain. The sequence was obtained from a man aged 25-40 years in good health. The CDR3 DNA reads TGCGCCAAGCTGTGCAGCCAAGAGACCCAGTACTTC. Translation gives CAKLCSQETQYF.